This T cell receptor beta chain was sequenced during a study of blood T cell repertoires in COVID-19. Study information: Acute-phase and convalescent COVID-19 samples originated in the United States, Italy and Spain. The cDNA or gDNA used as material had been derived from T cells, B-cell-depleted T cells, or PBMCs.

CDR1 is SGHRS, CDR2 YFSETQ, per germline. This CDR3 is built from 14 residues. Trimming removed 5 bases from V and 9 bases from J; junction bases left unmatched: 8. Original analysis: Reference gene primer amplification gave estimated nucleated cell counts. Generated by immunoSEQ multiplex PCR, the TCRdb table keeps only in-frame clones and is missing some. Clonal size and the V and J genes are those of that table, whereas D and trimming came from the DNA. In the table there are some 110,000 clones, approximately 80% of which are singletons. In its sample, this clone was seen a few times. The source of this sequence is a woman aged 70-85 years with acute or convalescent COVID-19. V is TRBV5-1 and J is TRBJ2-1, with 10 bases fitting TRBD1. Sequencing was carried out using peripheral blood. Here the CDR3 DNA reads TGCGCCAGCAGAGTGGACAGGGGGATAAGTGAGCAGTTCTTC. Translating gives CASRVDRGISEQFF.